This T cell receptor (beta chain) was identified in a study of blood T cells in healthy people across ages. Then a second PCR, running about 6 to 12 cycles, was carried out with a sample-barcoded 5' primer and a J-beta primer mix. TCRdb re-called the 5' RACE reads through MiXCR, storing one row per CDR3 protein. The sample holds fewer than 1.5 million distinct CDR3 sequences; about 40% are singletons and the top ten take around 8%. This clonotype was detected many times. The clonotype originates from a young woman in good health. The sample comprised blood.

The CDR3 loop is CSARVADYEQYF. The CDR3, as DNA: TGCAGTGCTAGAGTGGCAGACTACGAGCAGTACTTC. This chain uses TRBV20-1 with TRBJ2-7, with D uncertain. Germline values: CDR1 DFQATT, CDR2 SNEGSKA (reference sequence). The CDR3 covers 12 residues. V was pared by 1 base and J by 3 bases, with 7 bases between.